These T cell receptor beta chains were read from a single sample in a study of radiotherapy plus CTLA-4 blockade in lung cancer. Data came from immunoSEQ multiplex PCR; TCRdb stores just in-frame clones and leaves some out. Found here are more than 90,000 clones, 88% of them singletons; the top ten hold nearly 5%. Source: peripheral blood, taken from a patient treated with radiotherapy plus ipilimumab. Source of these receptors: a human donor with non-small cell lung cancer that progressed on radiotherapy plus ipilimumab. Both conserved end residues are part of each CDR3. D genes are given only for firm matches. Clone size appears in some rows only: once, few, many, or a class for an expanded clone.

D: TRBD1; size: -; J: TRBJ2-6; V: TRBV7-3; CDR3: CASSLIPGQHSGANVLTF; DNA: TGTGCCAGCAGCTTAATTCCGGGACAGCACTCTGGGGCCAACGTCCTGACTTTC
D: TRBD1; size: -; J: TRBJ1-2; V: TRBV19; CDR3: CASLRIGGNYGYTF; DNA: TGTGCCAGTCTGAGAATAGGGGGCAACTATGGCTACACCTTC
D: TRBD1; size: -; J: TRBJ1-1; V: TRBV5-1; CDR3: CASSFQGAFTEAFF; DNA: TGCGCCAGCAGTTTTCAGGGGGCTTTCACTGAAGCTTTCTTT
D: TRBD1; size: -; J: TRBJ1-1; V: TRBV18; CDR3: CASSPGMAGGNTEAFF; DNA: TGTGCCAGCTCACCCGGAATGGCAGGGGGTAACACTGAAGCTTTCTTT
D: TRBD1; size: -; J: TRBJ1-3; V: TRBV6-1; CDR3: CASKQGAMSGNTIYF; DNA: TGTGCCAGCAAACAGGGGGCTATGTCTGGAAACACCATATATTTT
D: TRBD1; size: -; J: TRBJ2-2; V: TRBV15; CDR3: CATSREGQARTGELFF; DNA: TGTGCCACCAGCAGAGAGGGACAGGCTAGGACCGGGGAGCTGTTTTTT
D: TRBD2; size: -; J: TRBJ2-6; V: TRBV7-3; CDR3: CASSLGRRERGANVLTF; DNA: TGTGCCAGCAGCTTAGGGCGGCGGGAGCGTGGGGCCAACGTCCTGACTTTC
D: -; size: -; J: TRBJ2-7; V: TRBV7-9; CDR3: CASSPTGQEQYF; DNA: TGTGCCAGCAGCCCGACAGGACAGGAGCAGTACTTC
D: TRBD1; size: -; J: TRBJ1-5; V: TRBV15; CDR3: CATSGTQGAHQPQHF; DNA: TGTGCCACCAGCGGAACCCAGGGGGCGCATCAGCCCCAGCATTTT
D: -; size: once; J: TRBJ2-2; V: TRBV6-6; CDR3: CASYRERTGELFF; DNA: TGTGCCAGCTACAGGGAGAGAACCGGGGAGCTGTTTTTT
D: -; size: -; J: TRBJ1-2; V: TRBV12-5; CDR3: CASGFLTSGIGYTF; DNA: TGTGCTAGTGGTTTTTTGACGTCGGGTATCGGCTACACCTTC
D: -; size: -; J: TRBJ2-3; V: TRBV5-6; CDR3: CASSLNGYHWQYF; DNA: TGTGCCAGCAGCTTAAATGGGTATCATTGGCAGTATTTT
D: -; size: once; J: TRBJ1-1; V: TRBV5-1; CDR3: CASSRDGMNTEAFF; DNA: TGCGCCAGCAGCCGGGACGGAATGAACACTGAAGCTTTCTTT
D: TRBD2; size: -; J: TRBJ2-2; V: TRBV18; CDR3: CASSREGLNTGELFF; DNA: TGTGCCAGCTCACGGGAGGGTCTGAACACCGGGGAGCTGTTTTTT
D: -; size: -; J: TRBJ2-7; V: TRBV2; CDR3: CASSVDASSYEQYF; DNA: TGTGCCAGCAGTGTAGACGCCAGCTCCTACGAGCAGTACTTC
D: -; size: -; J: TRBJ1-5; V: TRBV7-9; CDR3: CASSSNNNQPQHF; DNA: TGTGCCAGCAGCTCTAATAACAATCAGCCCCAGCATTTT
D: TRBD1; size: -; J: TRBJ1-2; V: TRBV4-2; CDR3: CASSRTNGQGASGYTF; DNA: TGTGCCAGCAGCCGGACAAACGGACAGGGGGCCAGTGGCTACACCTTC
D: -; size: -; J: TRBJ1-2; V: TRBV5-6; CDR3: CASTLGRDGYTF; DNA: TGTGCCAGTACCCTGGGAAGGGATGGCTACACCTTC
D: -; size: -; J: TRBJ1-3; V: TRBV19; CDR3: CAARTMAGNTIYF; DNA: TGTGCCGCGAGGACCATGGCTGGAAACACCATATATTTT
D: -; size: -; J: TRBJ1-2; V: TRBV2; CDR3: CASTQETYGYTF; DNA: TGTGCCAGCACCCAAGAGACCTATGGCTACACCTTC
D: -; size: -; J: TRBJ1-1; V: TRBV6-6; CDR3: CASSLSFGDTEAFF; DNA: TGTGCCAGCAGTTTGTCATTTGGTGACACTGAAGCTTTCTTT
D: -; size: -; J: TRBJ2-7; V: TRBV7-9; CDR3: CASSPSSSYEQYF; DNA: TGTGCCAGCAGCCCCTCGAGCTCCTACGAGCAGTACTTC
D: TRBD2; size: -; J: TRBJ2-5; V: TRBV2; CDR3: CASSEGLTSVGGVETQYF; DNA: TGTGCCAGCAGTGAGGGGCTTACTAGCGTGGGGGGGGTAGAGACCCAGTACTTC
D: -; size: -; J: TRBJ2-3; V: TRBV27; CDR3: CASSSSGYTDTQYF; DNA: TGTGCCAGCAGTTCGAGCGGTTACACAGATACGCAGTATTTT
D: -; size: once; J: TRBJ2-1; V: TRBV27; CDR3: CASSEGRAIINEQFF; DNA: TGTGCCAGCAGTGAGGGACGGGCGATAATTAATGAGCAGTTCTTC
D: -; size: -; J: TRBJ2-1; V: TRBV15; CDR3: CATSRVGPGGVYQFF; DNA: TGTGCCACCAGCAGAGTTGGGCCCGGCGGGGTCTATCAGTTCTTC
D: TRBD2; size: -; J: TRBJ2-7; V: TRBV6-1; CDR3: CASSEERLLAAAVQGQYF; DNA: TGTGCCAGCAGTGAGGAGAGATTACTAGCGGCCGCTGTTCAAGGGCAGTACTTC
D: TRBD1; size: -; J: TRBJ2-4; V: TRBV2; CDR3: CASKRRADRKNIQYF; DNA: TGTGCCAGCAAACGAAGGGCGGACAGGAAAAACATTCAGTACTTC
D: TRBD1; size: -; J: TRBJ1-1; V: TRBV19; CDR3: CASKGRTGEGEAFF; DNA: TGTGCCAGTAAAGGCCGGACAGGGGAGGGTGAAGCTTTCTTT
D: -; size: -; J: TRBJ2-7; V: TRBV9; CDR3: CASSVGALPGSEQYF; DNA: TGTGCCAGCAGCGTGGGGGCTCTACCGGGGTCCGAGCAGTACTTC
D: TRBD2; size: -; J: TRBJ2-5; V: TRBV4-1; CDR3: CASSRVEGAGVSETQYF; DNA: TGCGCCAGCAGCCGGGTCGAAGGAGCGGGAGTCTCAGAGACCCAGTACTTC